These 19 T cell receptor beta chains originate from one sample sequenced in a study of control samples from healthy donors and cancer patients. Using immunoSEQ multiplex PCR, the repertoire was profiled, and TCRdb retains in-frame clones only, with some absent. The sample records about 65,000 clones, around nine tenths being singletons. Sequencing was done on a sample of PBMCs. These receptors all come from a woman between 45 and 65 years old with colorectal cancer.

CDR3 residues: CSVGQVGQPQHF. CDR3 DNA: TGCAGCGTTGGACAGGTGGGTCAGCCCCAGCATTTT. The chain is built from TRBV29-1 and TRBJ1-5, with D possibly being TRBD1 (6 bases). This CDR3 region has 12 residues. The germline V gene has CDR1 SQVTM and CDR2 ANQGSEA. The germline V and J ends were trimmed by 4 bases and 6 bases, with 10 bases remaining between them. The complete variable domain, with remaining parts taken from reference TRBV29-1 and TRBJ1-5, reads SAVISQKPSRDICQRGTSLTIQCQVDSQVTMMFWYRQQPGQSLTLIATANQGSEATYESGFVIDKFPISRPNLTFSTLTVSNMSPEDSSIYLCSVGQVGQPQHFGDGTRLSIL.

The chain uses TRBV19 and TRBJ1-5; D call uncertain. The length of the CDR3 is 13 residues. Looked up from germline, CDR1 is LNHDA and CDR2 is SQIVND (reference sequence). Trimming removed 9 bases at V and 4 bases at J, with 13 bases between. The CDR3 is CASNYGDNQPQHF. In nucleotides, the CDR3 is TGTGCCAGCAACTACGGGGATAATCAGCCCCAGCATTTT.

This chain's CDR3 is CASSLTPPETQYF. The CDR3 DNA sequence: TGCGCCAGCAGCTTGACACCGCCCGAGACCCAGTACTTC. The J gene is TRBJ2-5, the V gene TRBV5-1; no definite D call. The V gene lost 1 base and the J gene lost 5 bases, with 9 bases spanning the gap. The CDR3 sequence is 13 residues long. Germline V gives CDR1 SGHRS, CDR2 YFSETQ.

This clone has more than one count but fewer than ten. The chain couples TRBV20-1 to TRBJ2-1, with unresolved D. CDR3 length equals 11 residues. Germline V gene data show CDR1 as DFQATT and CDR2 as SNEGSKA (reference sequence). V lost 2 bases, J lost 10 bases, and 9 bases lay in between. The DNA of the CDR3 is TGCAGTGCTAGATTCAGACCCGAGCAGTTCTTC. Protein product: CSARFRPEQFF.

On this clone itself: One end of the junction does not line up with germline, which may come from a read error. V is TRBV24-1 and J is TRBJ2-1; the D is unclear. The CDR3 runs 11 residues. CDR1 and CDR2 from the germline V gene are KGHDR and SFDVKD. CDR3 loop: CATSSSNEQFF. For the CDR3, the DNA is TGTGCCACCAGTTCCTCCAATGAGCAGTTCTTC.

The V gene is TRBV3-1 (or the pseudogene TRBV3-2), the J gene TRBJ2-2; tentatively, D is TRBD1 or TRBD2 (5 bases each). V gave up 1 base and J gave up 5 bases, with 17 bases separating them. Germline V gene lookup returns CDR1 LGHDT and CDR2 YNNKEL (reference sequence). The CDR3 is 17 residues long. The CDR3 reads CASSQALGGERTGELFF. The CDR3 nucleotides read TGTGCCAGCAGCCAAGCCCTTGGGGGAGAACGAACCGGGGAGCTGTTTTTT.

J is TRBJ2-7 and V is TRBV11-2, with D possibly TRBD1 on 6 matching bases. The CDR3 extends over 13 amino acids. CDR1 and CDR2 from the germline V gene are SGHAT and FQNNGV. Trimming removed 5 bases from V and 3 bases from J, with 11 bases in between. The CDR3: CASSPSQGYEQYF. The DNA for the CDR3 is TGTGCCAGCAGCCCCTCACAGGGCTACGAGCAGTACTTC.

V gene TRBV28 combines with J gene TRBJ2-1; no clear D. The V end lost 2 bases, the J end lost 2 bases, and 7 bases lay between the germline ends. Germline V gene data show CDR1 as MDHEN and CDR2 as SYDVKM. This CDR3 is 14 amino acids long. Written as DNA, the CDR3 is TGTGCCAGCAGTTTAATCGTCCCCTACAATGAGCAGTTCTTC. This sequence encodes CASSLIVPYNEQFF.

This clone was counted a few times. The chain is built from TRBV5-6 and TRBJ1-1; possible D gene TRBD1, 5 bases. Germline CDR1 and CDR2: SGHDT and YYEEEE. This CDR3 is 13 amino acids long. The ends were cut back, 1 base at V and 8 bases at J, with 12 bases in the middle. In DNA form, the CDR3 reads TGTGCCAGCAGCTTGACGTCGAGGGGAGAAGCTTTCTTT. Translated, it gives CASSLTSRGEAFF.

The chain recombines TRBV27 with TRBJ1-4; a weak D match, TRBD1 (6 bases). Germline values: CDR1 MNHEY, CDR2 SMNVEV (reference sequence). The V end lost 5 bases, the J end lost 8 bases, and 21 bases lay between the germline ends. This CDR3 is built from 16 residues. Here the CDR3 DNA reads TGTGCCAGCAGTACCTTTCGGGGGGGCGTTGAGGAAAAACTGTTTTTT. Its translation: CASSTFRGGVEEKLFF.

The rearrangement uses TRBV15 and TRBJ2-7, with D uncertain. Trimming removed 0 bases from V and 6 bases from J, with 6 bases in between. Germline loops: CDR1 LNHNV, CDR2 YYDKDF (reference sequence). The CDR3 runs to 12 residues. In DNA form, the CDR3 reads TGTGCCACCAGCAGAGATATTGGCGAGCAGTACTTC. The encoded protein is CATSRDIGEQYF.

This sequence joins TRBV19 and TRBJ1-1; 8 bases are shared with TRBD1. Germline CDR1 LNHDA, CDR2 SQIVND (reference sequence). Trimming took 0 bases from V and 5 from J; bases not matched to a gene: 8. This CDR3 comprises 16 residues. CDR3 DNA: TGTGCCAGTAGTATAGATTGGCAGGGGGCCGAGACTGAAGCTTTCTTT. Translating gives CASSIDWQGAETEAFF.

This clone was seen a few times. The chain has TRBV29-1 and TRBJ2-3; D is unclear. The CDR3 is 12 amino acids. Germline V gene lookup returns CDR1 SQVTM and CDR2 ANQGSEA. V was pared by 4 bases and J by 2 bases, with 7 bases between. CDR3 DNA sequence: TGCAGCGTTGTATCGACCACAGATACGCAGTATTTT. It codes for CSVVSTTDTQYF.

The J gene is TRBJ1-1, the V gene TRBV12-3 or TRBV12-4; D is possibly TRBD1 (5 bases). This CDR3 is 13 amino acids long. V shed 8 bases and J shed 1 base, with 11 bases lying between them. In DNA form, the CDR3 reads TGTGCCAGCGGGGGAACACCGAACACTGAAGCTTTCTTT. It encodes CASGGTPNTEAFF.

Details on this clone: Relative to the germline gene, one junction end is altered; a read error may explain this. The chain links TRBV18 to TRBJ1-2, with 7 bases that match TRBD1. Per germline, CDR1 KGHSH and CDR2 LQKENI. The CDR3 is 11 residues long. Here the CDR3 DNA reads TGTGCCAGCTCACGGGGACAGAACGCAGCCTTC. This sequence encodes CASSRGQNAAF.

The chain joins TRBV7-9 to TRBJ1-1, with a weak D call TRBD1 (5 bases). Germline CDR1 is SEHNR and CDR2 is FQNEAQ (reference sequence). V was pared by 3 bases and J by 3 bases, with 17 bases between. The CDR3 loop spans 16 amino acids. CDR3 in amino acids: CASSFPPGREDTEAFF. CDR3 in DNA: TGTGCCAGCAGCTTCCCTCCGGGCAGGGAGGACACTGAAGCTTTCTTT.

The rearrangement joins TRBV24-1 to TRBJ2-1; 8 nucleotides match TRBD1. Trimming took 9 bases from V and 4 from J; bases not matched to a gene: 4. Germline V gene data show CDR1 as KGHDR and CDR2 as SFDVKD. This CDR3 has 13 residues. In DNA, the CDR3 is TGTGCCACCGGACAGGGAACTTACAATGAGCAGTTCTTC. Amino acid sequence: CATGQGTYNEQFF.

V and J are TRBV5-1 and TRBJ2-2, with 7 bases identical to TRBD1. The CDR3 sequence is 15 residues long. CDR1 SGHRS and CDR2 YFSETQ come from the germline V gene. After removal of 3 bases from V and 4 bases from J, the junction contained 6 bases not matched to a gene. The CDR3 DNA is TGCGCCAGCAGCTACGACAGGGTGGGCACCGGGGAGCTGTTTTTT. Amino acids: CASSYDRVGTGELFF.

This clone was recorded only once. The rearrangement links TRBV5-1 to TRBJ2-1; 7 bases line up with TRBD2. V lost 2 bases, J lost 4 bases, and 12 bases stayed unmatched. Per germline, CDR1 SGHRS and CDR2 YFSETQ. This CDR3 is 17 amino acids long. CDR3 in DNA: TGCGCCAGCAGCTTCCCGAGGGAGGGGATGATTTACAATGAGCAGTTCTTC. This sequence encodes CASSFPREGMIYNEQFF.